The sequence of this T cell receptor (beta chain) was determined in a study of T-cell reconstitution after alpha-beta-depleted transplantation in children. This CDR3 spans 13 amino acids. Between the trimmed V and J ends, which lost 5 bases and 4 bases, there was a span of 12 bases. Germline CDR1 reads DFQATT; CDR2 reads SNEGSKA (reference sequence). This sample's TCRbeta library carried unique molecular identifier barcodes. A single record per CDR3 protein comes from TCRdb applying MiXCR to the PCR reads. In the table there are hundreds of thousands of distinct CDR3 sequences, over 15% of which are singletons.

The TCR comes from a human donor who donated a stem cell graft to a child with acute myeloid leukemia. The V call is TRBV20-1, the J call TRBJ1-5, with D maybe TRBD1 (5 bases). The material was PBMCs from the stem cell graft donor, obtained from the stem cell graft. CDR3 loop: CSALGSGNQPQHF. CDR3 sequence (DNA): TGCAGTGCTTTAGGGTCAGGGAATCAGCCCCAGCATTTT.